This T cell receptor (beta chain) is from a study of T cell responses to AZD1222 COVID-19 vaccine. Overall study findings and caveats: Only a handful of AZD1222 recipients, roughly six in all, had baseline seropositivity. Females outnumbered males among donors, who were mostly white British; clonal diversity was possibly underestimated. After the peak T cell response, and only then, were repertoires sampled. As reported, nearly half of all spike-specific TCRs target variant regions that are unmutated.

Germline loops: CDR1 MGHDK, CDR2 SYGVNS. Trimming left V 6 bases short and J 2 bases short, with 16 bases between. This CDR3 spans 16 amino acids. Comments on this clone: The antigen remains undetermined.

Sequenced by immunoSEQ multiplex PCR; TCRdb stores in-frame clones only, minus some. The sample contains about 180,000 clones, 80% to 90% of which appear only once. Sequencing was performed on peripheral blood, taken 28 days after the second AZD1222 dose. This receptor was taken from an adult who received the AZD1222 COVID-19 vaccine. J is TRBJ2-2 and V is TRBV25-1; possible D gene TRBD1, 6 bases. In DNA, the CDR3 is TGTGCCAGCAGCCTACTGACAGGAGTTAACACCGGGGAGCTGTTTTTT. This gives the protein CASSLLTGVNTGELFF.